Below are 14 T cell receptor beta chains sequenced from a single sample in a study of cytomegalovirus exposure and HLA in healthy donors (dated by TCRdb to 2016 to 2017). Library prep was done by the immunoSEQ multiplex PCR assay. For the multiplex PCR, a mixture combining 60 forward primers for TCR Vbeta segments and 13 reverse primers for TCR Jbeta segments was used. TCRdb mirrors the immuneACCESS table, restricted to in-frame sequences. Some clones are absent from its copies; in checked studies, under half trace to an unresolved V gene, and the reason for the others is unknown. Across this sample there are 98,000 or so clones, with over 9.5% seen only once. Roughly 5% of the sample goes to the ten largest clones. The sequencing sample was made of PBMCs. These receptor sequences come from a man aged 40-49 years in good health and CMV-seropositive.

The genes are TRBV10-2 and TRBJ2-5; 7 positions agree with TRBD2. The J call may be faulty, since TRBJ2-7 better matches the DNA end. CDR1 and CDR2 (germline): WSHSY, SAAADI. CDR3 size: 15 residues. The CDR3 reads CASSDNYGRNYEQYF. In DNA form, the CDR3 reads TGCGCCAGCAGTGATAACTACGGGAGGAACTACGAGCAGTACTTC.

The rearrangement joins TRBV5-4 to TRBJ1-6; no clear D. V shed 0 bases and J shed 5 bases, with 9 bases lying between them. CDR1 is SGHNT, CDR2 YYREEE, per germline (reference sequence). The CDR3 is 15 residues long. CDR3 sequence: CASSLDVRDNSPLHF. The CDR3 nucleotides are TGTGCCAGCAGCTTGGACGTGCGAGATAATTCACCCCTCCACTTT.

The CDR3 is CASSSFSGSGGNEQFF. CDR3 DNA: TGTGCCAGCAGCTCGTTTAGCGGGAGCGGCGGCAATGAGCAGTTCTTC. The chain has TRBV7-6 and TRBJ2-1; 9 bases line up with TRBD2. Trimming at V came to 4 bases and at J to 6 bases, leaving 10 bases not matched to a gene. Germline CDR1 and CDR2: SGHVS and FNYEAQ. The CDR3 length is 16 residues.

This clone was observed a handful of times. V gene TRBV6-1 combines with J gene TRBJ2-1; TRBD2 matches 8 bases. CDR3 size: 15 residues. Germline V CDR1 and CDR2: MNHNS, SASEGT. With V trimmed by 6 bases and J by 2 bases, 6 bases remained unmatched. The CDR3 reads CASRRTSGAYNEQFF. Written as DNA, the CDR3 is TGTGCCAGCAGGCGAACTAGCGGTGCCTACAATGAGCAGTTCTTC.

This clone came up a few times. This chain joins TRBV30 and TRBJ2-1; the match to TRBD2 covers 10 bases. The CDR3 runs 14 residues. V gave up 5 bases and J gave up 4 bases; unmatched junction bases: 5. Germline lookup yields CDR1 GTSNPN and CDR2 SVGIG (reference sequence). The CDR3 region is CAWEPGLAYNEQFF. The DNA for the CDR3 is TGTGCCTGGGAGCCGGGACTAGCGTACAATGAGCAGTTCTTC.

The rearrangement joins TRBV7-3 to TRBJ2-2; D possibly corresponds to TRBD2 (6 bases). The germline CDR1 and CDR2 sequences are SGHTA and FQGTGA. With 2 bases removed from V and 7 bases from J, the gap between germline ends came to 14 bases. The CDR3 has 15 residues. CDR3 sequence reads: CASSLAGFDGGELFF. The CDR3 coding sequence is TGTGCCAGCAGCTTAGCGGGATTCGATGGCGGGGAGCTGTTTTTT.

In its sample, this clone was seen a few times. The chain couples TRBV5-4 to TRBJ1-1, with unresolved D. The CDR3 contains 15 residues. Germline loops: CDR1 SGHNT, CDR2 YYREEE (reference sequence). V was pared by 0 bases and J by 1 base, with 10 bases between. The CDR3 is CASSLVLGTNTEAFF. The CDR3 coding sequence is TGTGCCAGCAGCTTGGTCCTGGGCACGAACACTGAAGCTTTCTTT.

The V call is TRBV14, the J call TRBJ1-1; D remains unclear. The CDR3 is 13 amino acids. V was shortened by 6 bases and J by 8 bases, with 16 bases between the two germline ends. In germline, CDR1 is SGHDN, CDR2 FVKESK. The CDR3 nucleotides read TGTGCCAGCAGGCCCATGGGCAGAGTCGAAGCTTTCTTT. Amino acid sequence: CASRPMGRVEAFF. Full variable domain (outside the CDR3, taken from reference TRBV14 and TRBJ1-1): EAGVTQFPSHSVIEKGQTVTLRCDPISGHDNLYWYRRVMGKEIKFLLHFVKESKQDESGMPNNRFLAERTGGTYSTLKVQPAELEDSGVYFCASRPMGRVEAFFGQGTRLTVV.

This sequence joins TRBV19 and TRBJ1-3, with D possibly TRBD1 on 6 matching bases. Trimming removed 6 bases at V and 4 bases at J, with 25 bases between. Germline CDR1 LNHDA, CDR2 SQIVND (reference sequence). CDR3 size: 18 residues. The CDR3 region is CASSLGWGTGSGGNTIYF. The CDR3 DNA sequence: TGTGCCAGTAGCCTAGGATGGGGAACAGGGTCGGGCGGAAACACCATATATTTT.

This clone was observed a few times. The chain links TRBV7-6 to TRBJ2-1; D is perhaps TRBD2 (6 bases). Deletions cut 5 bases from V and 7 bases from J, with 18 bases between. The CDR3 extends over 15 amino acids. The germline V gene has CDR1 SGHVS and CDR2 FNYEAQ. The chain's CDR3 is CASSADVGGWNEQFF. The CDR3 DNA sequence: TGTGCCAGCAGCGCGGACGTTGGGGGGTGGAATGAGCAGTTCTTC.

The sample holds a few counts of this clone. The rearrangement uses TRBV19 and TRBJ2-7, with D uncertain. CDR3 length: 11 amino acids. Deletions cut 5 bases from V and 4 bases from J, with 6 bases between. Per germline, CDR1 LNHDA and CDR2 SQIVND (reference sequence). In DNA, the CDR3 is TGTGCCAGTAGTCGGGTGTACGAGCAGTACTTC. Translated: CASSRVYEQYF.

This clone was counted between two and nine times. The chain combines TRBV7-2 with TRBJ2-1, with 10 positions matching TRBD2. CDR1 and CDR2 (germline): SGHTA, FQGNSA. J gave up 4 bases and V 3 bases, and 6 bases lay outside the gene matches. The CDR3 is made up of 16 amino acids. CDR3 residues: CASSFGLAGAYNEQFF. CDR3 coding DNA: TGTGCCAGCAGCTTTGGTCTAGCGGGAGCATACAATGAGCAGTTCTTC.

This clone was picked up a small number of times. J is TRBJ1-4 and V is TRBV19; 9 bases fit TRBD1. CDR3 length: 13 residues. With 3 bases clipped from V and 13 bases from J, the junction kept 6 bases outside the gene matches. Germline CDR1 and CDR2: LNHDA and SQIVND (reference sequence). The CDR3 DNA sequence: TGTGCCAGTAGTATGGGACAGGGAGGTAGACTGTTTTTT. This sequence encodes CASSMGQGGRLFF.

The V gene is TRBV5-8, the J gene TRBJ2-1; 7 bases match TRBD2. The CDR3 is 15 residues long. Germline CDR1 reads SGHTS; CDR2 reads YDEGEE. With 0 bases clipped from V and 10 bases from J, the junction kept 10 bases outside the gene matches. The CDR3 region has the DNA TGTGCCAGCAGCTTGGATGGTGGGAGGGCCATGGAGCAGTTCTTC. Encoded protein: CASSLDGGRAMEQFF.